This record concerns one TCR beta chain sequence. Its antigen is not identified. The data originate from a study of T cell repertoires in cytomegalovirus infection. For the study at large: TCR beta signatures that were public indicated CMV infection and matching HLA type. Study-wide points: HLA-C-restricted CMV clonotypes gave the most frequent clonotype in two of eight donors.

Between the trimmed V and J ends, which lost 8 bases and 5 bases, there was a span of 9 bases. The germline gives CDR1 SNHLY, CDR2 FYNNEI. This CDR3 has 11 amino acids. Each CDR3 protein is one row after TCRdb ran MiXCR on the reads. Of about 250,000 distinct CDR3 sequences in the sample, about a sixth were seen once. The sequence was obtained from a human donor in good health (CMV status not recorded). Some clones in this sample may be carry-over from other donors' samples. The rearrangement uses TRBV2 and TRBJ1-1; D remains unclear. The sample taken for sequencing was CD8+ T cells from PBMCs. CDR3 DNA: TGTGCCAGCGGACGGCCAACTGAAGCTTTCTTT. Translation: CASGRPTEAFF.